Included here is one T cell receptor beta chain sequence, with context. Germline CDR1 LGHNA, CDR2 YNFKEQ. V shed 1 base and J shed 1 base, with 13 bases lying between them. The CDR3 runs 16 residues. As handled by the study authors: Reference gene primers were amplified, and this amplification served to estimate nucleated cell counts. Profiling relied on immunoSEQ multiplex PCR, and the TCRdb table lists in-frame clones only, not all of them. V and J calls and clone size are copied from that table; D and trimming were computed from the DNA. The sample yields about 240,000 clones, about 82% seen once. This specimen belongs to a study of blood T cell repertoires in COVID-19.

This chain uses TRBV4-2 with TRBJ1-2; possible D gene TRBD1, 6 bases. The TCR sequence derives from an older man with acute or convalescent COVID-19. The specimen was peripheral blood. In nucleotides, the CDR3 is TGTGCCAGCAGCCAAGCCTCCAACAGGGATAACTATGGCTACACCTTC. It encodes CASSQASNRDNYGYTF.